A selection of T cell receptor beta chains follows, all from one sample in a study of graft-versus-host responses after intestinal transplantation. This table comes from immunoSEQ multiplex PCR, and its TCRdb copy is limited to in-frame clones, with some not included. The sample lists about 100,000 clones, less than 90% seen once, with about 0.95% in the top ten. The antigens of these receptors remain unknown. Material: unstimulated CD4+ T cells sorted from spleen or lymph node cells, obtained before transplant. The source of these receptors is a human donor who was the organ donor for an intestinal transplant. Each CDR3 is given with its conserved first and last residue. Size is stated for part of the rows, as once, few or many counts, or as a class when the clone is expanded.

V,size,CDR3
TRBV9,NA,CASSPPEWNTEAFF
TRBV10-3,few,CAISEPRTGGSYGYTF
TRBV5-1,NA,CASSLDPVGGYTF
TRBV28,few,CASSLGGGGYGYTF
TRBV30,NA,CAWAKAAGTAYNEQFF
TRBV5-5,NA,CASSLIPDRAYGYTF
TRBV6-1,NA,CASRGLGATGELFF
TRBV10-3,NA,CAISEPGRLNTEAFF
TRBV30,NA,CAGRGPSDYEQYF
TRBV5-5,NA,CASSLASYNEQFF
TRBV19,NA,CASRGTGASGNQPQHF
TRBV28,NA,CASSRGLPGANVLTF
TRBV6-5,once,CASTEQEHQPQHF
TRBV30,NA,CAWIPQRETQYF
TRBV5-1,NA,CASSRKSGVYGDEQFF
TRBV10-3,NA,CAIETGIGTEAFF
TRBV12-2,NA,CASRLPGPGNTIYF
TRBV5-1,NA,CASSYSVGGSSNEKLFF
TRBV9,NA,CASSVATGGNEQYF
TRBV7-9,NA,CASWGLGPPPTTGVDTQYF
TRBV7-2,NA,CASSPPPGRNEQFF
TRBV28,NA,CASSSPSAGVNSPLHF
TRBV30,NA,CAWSSAGFSQETQYF
TRBV7-9,NA,CASSLLPGASYEQYF
TRBV19,NA,CASSGEAPTDTQYF
TRBV18,NA,CASSSGAAEETQYF
TRBV5-6,NA,CASSFLGYEQFF
TRBV6-1,NA,CASRRQGETEAFF
TRBV18,NA,CASSPLRTGTSYEQYF
TRBV30,NA,CAWSGQGTRGTQYF
TRBV29-1,NA,CSVGVRQGGNEQYF
TRBV11-3,NA,CASSLPGAYEQYF
TRBV5-1,NA,CASSPGTGTVNYGYTF
TRBV10-3,NA,CAISESRLAGTYNEQFF